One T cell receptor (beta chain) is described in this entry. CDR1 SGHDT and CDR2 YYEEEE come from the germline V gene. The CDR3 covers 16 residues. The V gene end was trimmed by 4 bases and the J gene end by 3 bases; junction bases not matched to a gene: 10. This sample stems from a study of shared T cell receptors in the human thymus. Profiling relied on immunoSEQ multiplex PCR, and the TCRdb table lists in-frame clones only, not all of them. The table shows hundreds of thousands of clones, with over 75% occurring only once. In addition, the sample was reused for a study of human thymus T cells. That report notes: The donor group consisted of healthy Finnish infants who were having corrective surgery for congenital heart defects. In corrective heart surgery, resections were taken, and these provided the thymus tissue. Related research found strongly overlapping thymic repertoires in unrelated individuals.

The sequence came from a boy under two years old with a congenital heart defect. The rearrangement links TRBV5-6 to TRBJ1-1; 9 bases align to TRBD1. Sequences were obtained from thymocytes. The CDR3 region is CASSLRRDRADTEAFF. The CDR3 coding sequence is TGTGCCAGCAGCCTCCGCCGGGACAGGGCTGACACTGAAGCTTTCTTT.